The clone carrying this T cell receptor beta chain was recorded a few times. Its antigen is undetermined. This entry belongs to a study of blood T cells in healthy people across ages. Overall study results and limits: Donor CMV infection status was unknown, possibly confounding age-related changes in expanded clonotypes. In long-lived donors, naive CD4+ cell counts and diversity exceeded those of aged donors. Unsorted PBMC input precluded a conclusive naive versus antigen-experienced comparison. Among T cells, TCR beta diversity per million cells dropped roughly linearly as age rose.

Alongside a J-beta primer mix, a sample-barcoded 5' primer served in a second PCR lasting roughly 6 to 12 cycles. TCRdb itself ran the 5' RACE reads through MiXCR, one entry per CDR3 protein. The sample lists more than 700,000 distinct CDR3 sequences; about 48% were seen once. Germline-derived CDR1 and CDR2 are LGHDT and YNNKEL (reference sequence). V lost 3 bases, J lost 3 bases, and 2 bases stayed unmatched. The CDR3 length is 13 residues. The TCR sequence derives from a man aged 80 or over in good health. Sequencing was carried out using blood. This chain uses TRBV3-1 with TRBJ2-7; 7 bases match TRBD1. CDR3 loop: CASSQAGGYEQYF. In nucleotides, the CDR3 is TGTGCCAGCAGCCAGGCAGGGGGCTACGAGCAGTACTTC.